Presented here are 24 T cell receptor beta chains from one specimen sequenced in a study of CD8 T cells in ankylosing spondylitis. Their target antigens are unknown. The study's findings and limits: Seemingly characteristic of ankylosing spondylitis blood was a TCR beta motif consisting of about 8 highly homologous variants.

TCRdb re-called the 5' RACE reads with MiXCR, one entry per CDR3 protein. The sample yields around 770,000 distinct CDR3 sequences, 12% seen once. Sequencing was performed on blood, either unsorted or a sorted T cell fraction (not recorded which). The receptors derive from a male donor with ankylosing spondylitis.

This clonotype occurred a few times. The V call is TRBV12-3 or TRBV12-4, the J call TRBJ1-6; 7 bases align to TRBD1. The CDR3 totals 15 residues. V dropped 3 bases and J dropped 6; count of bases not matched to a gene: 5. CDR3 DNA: TGTGCCAGCAGTTTTCCGGACAGGTCTAATTCACCCCTCCACTTT. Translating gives CASSFPDRSNSPLHF.

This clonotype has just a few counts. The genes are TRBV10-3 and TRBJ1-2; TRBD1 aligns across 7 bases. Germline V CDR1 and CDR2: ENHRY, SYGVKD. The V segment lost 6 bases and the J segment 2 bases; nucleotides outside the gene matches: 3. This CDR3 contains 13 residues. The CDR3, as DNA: TGTGCCATCAGGGAGACAGGGAACTATGGCTACACCTTC. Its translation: CAIRETGNYGYTF.

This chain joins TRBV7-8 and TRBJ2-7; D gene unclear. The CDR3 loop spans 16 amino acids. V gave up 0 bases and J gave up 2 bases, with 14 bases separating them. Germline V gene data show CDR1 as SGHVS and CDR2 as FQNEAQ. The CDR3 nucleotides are TGTGCCAGCAGCTTAGCTAGAATAGGTCAGACCTACGAGCAGTACTTC. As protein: CASSLARIGQTYEQYF.

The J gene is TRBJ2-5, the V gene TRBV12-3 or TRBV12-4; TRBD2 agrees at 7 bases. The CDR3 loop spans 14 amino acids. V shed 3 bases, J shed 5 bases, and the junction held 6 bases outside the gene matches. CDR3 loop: CASSFSSGGETQYF. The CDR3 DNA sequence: TGTGCCAGCAGTTTTTCTAGCGGAGGGGAGACCCAGTACTTC.

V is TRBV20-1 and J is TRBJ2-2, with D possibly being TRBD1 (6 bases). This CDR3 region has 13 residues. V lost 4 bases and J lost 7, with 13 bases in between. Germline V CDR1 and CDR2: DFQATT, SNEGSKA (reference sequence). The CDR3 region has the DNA TGCAGTGCTAAGAGAACACAGGGCGGGGAGCTGTTTTTT. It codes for CSAKRTQGGELFF.

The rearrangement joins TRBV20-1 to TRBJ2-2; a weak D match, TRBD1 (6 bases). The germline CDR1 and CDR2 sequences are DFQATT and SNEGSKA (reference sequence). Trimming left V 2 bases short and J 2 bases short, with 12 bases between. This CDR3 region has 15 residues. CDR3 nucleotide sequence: TGCAGTGCTAGATCCTGGACAGACAACACCGGGGAGCTGTTTTTT. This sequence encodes CSARSWTDNTGELFF.

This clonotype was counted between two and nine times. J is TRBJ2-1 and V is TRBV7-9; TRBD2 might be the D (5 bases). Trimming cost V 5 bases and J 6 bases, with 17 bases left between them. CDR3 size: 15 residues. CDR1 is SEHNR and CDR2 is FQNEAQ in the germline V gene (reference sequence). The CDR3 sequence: CASSLRRGGPNEQFF. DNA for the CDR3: TGTGCCAGCAGCCTGAGACGGGGTGGGCCCAATGAGCAGTTCTTC.

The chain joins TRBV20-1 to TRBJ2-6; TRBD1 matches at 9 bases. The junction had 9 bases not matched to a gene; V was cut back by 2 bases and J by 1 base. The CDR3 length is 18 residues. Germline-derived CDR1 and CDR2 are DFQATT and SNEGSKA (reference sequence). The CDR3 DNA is TGCAGTGCTAGACCTTTCGGGACAGGGAATTCTGGGGCCAACGTCCTGACTTTC. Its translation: CSARPFGTGNSGANVLTF.

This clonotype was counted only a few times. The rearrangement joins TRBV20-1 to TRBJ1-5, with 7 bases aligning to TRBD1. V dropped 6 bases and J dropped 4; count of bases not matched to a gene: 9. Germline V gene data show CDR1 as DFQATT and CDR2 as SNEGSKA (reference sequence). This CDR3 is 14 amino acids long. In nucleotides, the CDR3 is TGCAGTGCCAACGGACAGGCAATTAATCAGCCCCAGCATTTT. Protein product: CSANGQAINQPQHF.

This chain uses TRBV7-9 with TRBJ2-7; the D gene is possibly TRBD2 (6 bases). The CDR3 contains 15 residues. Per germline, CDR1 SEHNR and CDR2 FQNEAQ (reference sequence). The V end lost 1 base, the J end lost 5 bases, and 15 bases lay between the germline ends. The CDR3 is CASSLVPGRKHEQYF. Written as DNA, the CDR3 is TGTGCCAGCAGCTTAGTGCCGGGGAGGAAGCACGAGCAGTACTTC.

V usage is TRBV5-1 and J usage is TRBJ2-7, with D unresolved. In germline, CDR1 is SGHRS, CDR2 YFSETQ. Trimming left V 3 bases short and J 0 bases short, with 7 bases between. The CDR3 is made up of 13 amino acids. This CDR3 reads CASSSGGSYEQYF. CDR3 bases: TGCGCCAGCAGCTCTGGCGGCTCCTACGAGCAGTACTTC.

The CDR3 sequence is CAISGTSEETQYF. CDR3 DNA sequence: TGTGCCATCAGTGGGACTAGCGAGGAGACCCAGTACTTC. The V and J genes are TRBV10-3 and TRBJ2-5, with 9 bases identical to TRBD2. This CDR3 is built from 13 residues. Per germline, CDR1 ENHRY and CDR2 SYGVKD. Trimming took 4 bases from V and 5 from J; bases not matched to a gene: 2.

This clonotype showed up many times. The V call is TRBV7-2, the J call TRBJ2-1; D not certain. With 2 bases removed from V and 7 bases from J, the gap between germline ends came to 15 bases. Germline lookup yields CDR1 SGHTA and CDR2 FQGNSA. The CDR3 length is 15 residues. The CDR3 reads CASSLFPPPGNEQFF. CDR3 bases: TGTGCCAGCAGCTTATTCCCCCCCCCGGGTAATGAGCAGTTCTTC. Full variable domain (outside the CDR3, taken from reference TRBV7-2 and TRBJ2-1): GAGVSQSPSNKVTEKGKDVELRCDPISGHTALYWYRQSLGQGLEFLIYFQGNSAPDKSGLPSDRFSAERTGGSVSTLTIQRTQQEDSAVYLCASSLFPPPGNEQFFGPGTRLTVL.

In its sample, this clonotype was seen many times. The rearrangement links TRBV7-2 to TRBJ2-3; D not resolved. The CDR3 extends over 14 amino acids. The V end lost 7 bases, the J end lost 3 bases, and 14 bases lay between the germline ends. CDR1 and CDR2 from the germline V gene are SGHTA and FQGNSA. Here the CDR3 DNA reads TGTGCCAGCACAAGGAACTCCGGAACAGATACGCAGTATTTT. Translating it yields CASTRNSGTDTQYF.

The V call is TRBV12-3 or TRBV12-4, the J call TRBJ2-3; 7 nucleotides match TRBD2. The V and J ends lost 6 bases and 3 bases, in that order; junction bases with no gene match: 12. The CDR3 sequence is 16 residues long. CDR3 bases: TGTGCCAGCAGCACGGGGGTGGCGGGAGAAACAGATACGCAGTATTTT. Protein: CASSTGVAGETDTQYF.

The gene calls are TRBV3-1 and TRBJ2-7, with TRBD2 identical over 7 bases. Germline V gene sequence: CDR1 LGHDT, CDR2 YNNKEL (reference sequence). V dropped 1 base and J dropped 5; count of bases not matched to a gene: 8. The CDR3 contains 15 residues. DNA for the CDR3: TGTGCCAGCAGCCAAGGACCTGGGGGGGTGGACGAGCAGTACTTC. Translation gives CASSQGPGGVDEQYF.

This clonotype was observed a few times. The CDR3 nucleotides read TGCAGTGCTAGAGATCCCCGGCGAGGTGAGCAGTTCTTC. The encoded protein is CSARDPRRGEQFF. The chain recombines TRBV20-1 with TRBJ2-1; unclear D gene. Germline V gene lookup returns CDR1 DFQATT and CDR2 SNEGSKA (reference sequence). The CDR3 is 13 residues long. V was cut by 0 bases and J by 9 bases, with 12 bases left in between.

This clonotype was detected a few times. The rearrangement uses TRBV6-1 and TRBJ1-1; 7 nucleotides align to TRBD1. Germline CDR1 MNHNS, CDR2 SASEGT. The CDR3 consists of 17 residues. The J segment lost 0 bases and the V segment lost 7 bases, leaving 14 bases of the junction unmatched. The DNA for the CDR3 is TGTGCCAGCAAGGGGGGTTGGGACAGAGGGGTGAACACTGAAGCTTTCTTT. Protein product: CASKGGWDRGVNTEAFF.

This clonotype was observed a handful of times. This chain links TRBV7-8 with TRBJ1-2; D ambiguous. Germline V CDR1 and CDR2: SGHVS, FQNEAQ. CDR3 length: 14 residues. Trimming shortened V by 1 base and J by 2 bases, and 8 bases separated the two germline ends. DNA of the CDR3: TGTGCCAGCAGCTTAGAGGCACAGAACTATGGCTACACCTTC. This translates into CASSLEAQNYGYTF.

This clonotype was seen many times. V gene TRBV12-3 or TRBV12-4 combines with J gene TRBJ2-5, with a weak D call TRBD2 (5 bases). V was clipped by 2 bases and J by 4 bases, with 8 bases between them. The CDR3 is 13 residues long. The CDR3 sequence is CASSLLRGETQYF. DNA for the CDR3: TGTGCCAGCAGTTTACTCCGGGGAGAGACCCAGTACTTC.

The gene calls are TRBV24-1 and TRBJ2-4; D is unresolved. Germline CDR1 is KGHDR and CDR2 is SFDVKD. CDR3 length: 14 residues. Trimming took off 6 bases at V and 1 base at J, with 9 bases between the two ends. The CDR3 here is CATSSDRAKNIQYF. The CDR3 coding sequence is TGTGCCACCAGTTCCGACCGGGCCAAAAACATTCAGTACTTC.

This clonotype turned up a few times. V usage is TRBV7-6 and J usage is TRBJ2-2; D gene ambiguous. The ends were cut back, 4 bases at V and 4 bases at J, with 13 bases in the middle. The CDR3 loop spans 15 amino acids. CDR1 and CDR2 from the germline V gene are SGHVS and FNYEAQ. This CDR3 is CASSSDNPRTGELFF. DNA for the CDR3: TGTGCCAGCAGCTCCGACAATCCCCGCACCGGGGAGCTGTTTTTT.

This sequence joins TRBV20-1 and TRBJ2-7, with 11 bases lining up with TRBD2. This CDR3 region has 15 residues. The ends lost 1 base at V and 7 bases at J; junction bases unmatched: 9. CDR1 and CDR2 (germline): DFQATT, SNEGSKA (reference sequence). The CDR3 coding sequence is TGCAGTGCTAGAGGAGCTACTAGCGGGAGTATTGAGCAGTACTTC. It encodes CSARGATSGSIEQYF.

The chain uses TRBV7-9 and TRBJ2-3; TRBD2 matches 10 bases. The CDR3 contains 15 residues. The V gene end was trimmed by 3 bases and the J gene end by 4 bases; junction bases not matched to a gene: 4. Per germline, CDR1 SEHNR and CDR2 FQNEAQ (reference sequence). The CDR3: CASSLLAGVADTQYF. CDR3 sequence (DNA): TGTGCCAGCAGCTTGCTAGCGGGAGTAGCAGATACGCAGTATTTT.